These 17 T cell receptor beta chains share one sample of origin, sequenced in a study of T cells in Graves' hyperthyroidism and ophthalmopathy (dated by TCRdb to between 2018 and 2021). Library generation was performed with multiplex PCR. The run used an Illumina HiSeq 2000. The TCR beta CDR3 regions were amplified from RNA transcripts. A first-round RT-PCR of the TCR CDR3 used the HTBI primer set with the Qiagen OneStep RT-PCR kit. Using fastp at Q25 and MiXCR, TCRdb reprocessed the public reads and kept productive beta chains. Identical CDR3 proteins give one entry, which carries the most common genes and DNA. This sample is represented by roughly 400,000 distinct CDR3 sequences; more than 12% of them were singletons. The top ten clonotypes cover 28% of the sample. The sample taken for sequencing was blood. Source of these receptors: a man aged 50-59 years with Graves' ophthalmopathy.

The table lists this clonotype with many counts. This chain joins TRBV2 and TRBJ2-1; TRBD2 matches at 14 bases. V gave up 5 bases and J gave up 2 bases; unmatched junction bases: 11. The V gene's germline CDR1 is SNHLY and CDR2 FYNNEI. CDR3 length equals 19 residues. CDR3 sequence: CASSHSGLAGEGAYNEQFF. The CDR3 bases are TGTGCCAGCAGTCATTCGGGACTAGCGGGAGAAGGGGCCTACAATGAGCAGTTCTTC.

This clonotype was detected many times. This chain uses TRBV24-1 with TRBJ2-5, with D possibly TRBD1 on 5 matching bases. The germline V gene encodes CDR1 KGHDR and CDR2 SFDVKD. Trimming cost V 3 bases and J 1 base, with 11 bases left between them. This CDR3 has 15 residues. The CDR3: CATSDRQPSQETQYF. As DNA, the CDR3 is TGTGCCACCAGTGATCGACAGCCAAGCCAAGAGACCCAGTACTTC.

There are many counts of this clonotype. The rearrangement uses TRBV6-1 and TRBJ1-5; TRBD1 matches at 10 bases. This CDR3 has 15 residues. CDR1 and CDR2 (germline): MNHNS, SASEGT. The V gene end was trimmed by 5 bases and the J gene end by 4 bases; junction bases not matched to a gene: 5. DNA of the CDR3: TGTGCCAGCAGTCGGACAGGGGGGGGAAATCAGCCCCAGCATTTT. Protein: CASSRTGGGNQPQHF.

This clonotype was seen more than once but under ten times. The chain couples TRBV20-1 to TRBJ2-3; weak D call: TRBD2 (5 bases). The length of the CDR3 is 14 residues. Germline CDR1 and CDR2: DFQATT and SNEGSKA (reference sequence). V lost 5 bases and J lost 0, with 12 bases in between. This CDR3 is CSAEGADSTDTQYF. The CDR3 nucleotides read TGCAGTGCTGAGGGAGCAGATAGCACAGATACGCAGTATTTT.

Ten or more counts support this clonotype. The J gene is TRBJ1-2, the V gene TRBV28; D unclear. Germline V gene sequence: CDR1 MDHEN, CDR2 SYDVKM. V was pared by 2 bases and J by 0 bases, with 7 bases between. There are 14 residues in the CDR3. The CDR3 loop reads CASSLNGANYGYTF. In nucleotides, the CDR3 is TGTGCCAGCAGTTTAAACGGAGCTAACTATGGCTACACCTTC.

The J gene is TRBJ1-1, the V gene TRBV3-1; TRBD1 is a possible D gene (6 bases). The germline V gene has CDR1 LGHDT and CDR2 YNNKEL (reference sequence). V was cut by 4 bases and J by 0 bases, with 9 bases left in between. The CDR3 contains 14 residues. The CDR3 loop reads CASSLKGVNTEAFF. In DNA, the CDR3 is TGTGCCAGCAGCCTAAAGGGGGTGAACACTGAAGCTTTCTTT.

Note on this clonotype: This may arise from a read error, as a much more abundant clone is one base away. This sequence joins TRBV11-2 and TRBJ2-3; 7 nucleotides align to TRBD1. The CDR3 consists of 17 residues. In germline, CDR1 is SGHAT, CDR2 FQNNGV. The CDR3 bases are TGTGCCAGCAGCTTAGGGGAGTGGGGACAGAGCACAGATATGCAGTATTTT. Translation: CASSLGEWGQSTDMQYF. Full variable domain (outside the CDR3, taken from reference TRBV11-2 and TRBJ2-3): EAGVAQSPRYKIIEKRQSVAFWCNPISGHATLYWYQQILGQGPKLLIQFQNNGVVDDSQLPKDRFSAERLKGVDSTLKIQPAKLEDSAVYLCASSLGEWGQSTDMQYFGPGTRLTVL.

As regards this clonotype: The conserved closing phenylalanine or tryptophan is absent in this CDR3, likely reflecting a read error. The V call is TRBV6-9, the J call TRBJ1-5; TRBD1 might be the D (6 bases). The CDR3 has 13 residues. CDR1 and CDR2 from the germline V gene are MNHGY and SVAAGI. V shed 6 bases and J shed 6 bases, with 12 bases lying between them. In nucleotides, the CDR3 is TGTGCCAGCAGGTACAGGGAAATTCAGCCCCAGCATCTT. Residues: CASRYREIQPQHL.

This clonotype was found a few times. The V gene is TRBV19, the J gene TRBJ1-1, with 7 nucleotides matching TRBD1. The CDR3 spans 14 residues. The V gene's germline CDR1 is LNHDA and CDR2 SQIVND (reference sequence). V gave up 5 bases and J gave up 2 bases; unmatched junction bases: 5. The CDR3 DNA follows: TGTGCCAGTAGTCCACAGGGGTTTAACACTGAAGCTTTCTTT. Protein product: CASSPQGFNTEAFF.

Many counts were recorded for this clonotype. This chain uses TRBV7-6 with TRBJ2-7; the D is unclear. V was trimmed by 5 bases and J by 0 bases, leaving 11 bases between them. Germline assignment: CDR1 SGHVS and CDR2 FNYEAQ. The CDR3 is made up of 14 amino acids. The CDR3 reads CASSLTTRSYEQYF. The CDR3 bases are TGTGCCAGCAGCCTAACAACCCGCTCCTACGAGCAGTACTTC.

A remark on this clonotype: A much larger clone differs by one base, so this may be a read error. The chain links TRBV7-9 to TRBJ2-5, with no clear D. Germline V gene lookup returns CDR1 SEHNR and CDR2 FQNEAQ (reference sequence). V dropped 0 bases and J dropped 5 bases, with 13 bases sitting between them. The CDR3 has 15 residues. CDR3 amino acids: CASSLAVGFGETQYF. CDR3 bases: TGTGCCAGCAGCTTAGCGGTGGGGTTCGGGGAGACCCAGTACTTC.

This chain links TRBV5-6 with TRBJ2-1; TRBD2 aligns across 12 bases. This CDR3 has 17 amino acids. Germline V lookup: CDR1 SGHDT, CDR2 YYEEEE. J was trimmed by 9 bases and V by 3 bases; bases with no gene match: 13. The DNA for the CDR3 is TGTGCCAGCAGCTCAGACGGGCGACTAGCGGGAGAATCTGAGCAGTTCTTC. Translating it yields CASSSDGRLAGESEQFF.

This clonotype was observed many times. This rearrangement joins TRBV3-1 to TRBJ1-2; 9 bases map to TRBD1. The J segment lost 7 bases and the V segment lost 5 bases, leaving 11 bases of the junction unmatched. This CDR3 region has 15 residues. The germline V gene encodes CDR1 LGHDT and CDR2 YNNKEL (reference sequence). The CDR3 loop is CASSERGTGGFGYTF. In nucleotides, the CDR3 is TGTGCCAGCAGCGAAAGAGGTACAGGGGGCTTTGGCTACACCTTC.

This clonotype came up a few times. The chain employs TRBV24-1 and TRBJ2-1; 7 positions agree with TRBD2. The CDR3 runs to 15 residues. Germline lookup yields CDR1 KGHDR and CDR2 SFDVKD. V was clipped by 9 bases and J by 0 bases; unmatched bases: 7. The CDR3 DNA sequence: TGTGCCACCGGAACTAGCGCCGGCTCCTACAATGAGCAGTTCTTC. It translates to CATGTSAGSYNEQFF.

This clonotype appeared a few times. This chain links TRBV5-1 with TRBJ2-2; possibly TRBD1 for D (6 bases). Trimming shortened V by 0 bases and J by 6 bases, and 9 bases separated the two germline ends. This CDR3 is built from 14 residues. Looked up from germline, CDR1 is SGHRS and CDR2 is YFSETQ. The CDR3 bases are TGCGCCAGCAGCTTGGACAGGGTCGCCGGGGAGCTGTTTTTT. As protein: CASSLDRVAGELFF.

This clonotype showed up just a few times. The rearrangement links TRBV28 to TRBJ2-6; the D call may be TRBD1 or TRBD2 (6 bases each). V lost 6 bases, J lost 0 bases, and 18 bases lay in between. CDR1 and CDR2 from the germline V gene are MDHEN and SYDVKM. This CDR3 is 18 amino acids long. CDR3 loop: CASRSSGALTSGANVLTF. The CDR3 DNA reads as TGTGCCAGCAGATCCTCGGGGGCTCTGACCTCTGGGGCCAACGTCCTGACTTTC.

The V and J genes are TRBV6-1 and TRBJ2-1; D may be TRBD2 (6 bases). This CDR3 spans 15 amino acids. Trimming shortened V by 7 bases and J by 4 bases, and 17 bases separated the two germline ends. Germline assignment: CDR1 MNHNS and CDR2 SASEGT. CDR3 coding DNA: TGTGCCAGCACCCCCGGGACTGAATTTTACAATGAGCAGTTCTTC. This gives the protein CASTPGTEFYNEQFF.